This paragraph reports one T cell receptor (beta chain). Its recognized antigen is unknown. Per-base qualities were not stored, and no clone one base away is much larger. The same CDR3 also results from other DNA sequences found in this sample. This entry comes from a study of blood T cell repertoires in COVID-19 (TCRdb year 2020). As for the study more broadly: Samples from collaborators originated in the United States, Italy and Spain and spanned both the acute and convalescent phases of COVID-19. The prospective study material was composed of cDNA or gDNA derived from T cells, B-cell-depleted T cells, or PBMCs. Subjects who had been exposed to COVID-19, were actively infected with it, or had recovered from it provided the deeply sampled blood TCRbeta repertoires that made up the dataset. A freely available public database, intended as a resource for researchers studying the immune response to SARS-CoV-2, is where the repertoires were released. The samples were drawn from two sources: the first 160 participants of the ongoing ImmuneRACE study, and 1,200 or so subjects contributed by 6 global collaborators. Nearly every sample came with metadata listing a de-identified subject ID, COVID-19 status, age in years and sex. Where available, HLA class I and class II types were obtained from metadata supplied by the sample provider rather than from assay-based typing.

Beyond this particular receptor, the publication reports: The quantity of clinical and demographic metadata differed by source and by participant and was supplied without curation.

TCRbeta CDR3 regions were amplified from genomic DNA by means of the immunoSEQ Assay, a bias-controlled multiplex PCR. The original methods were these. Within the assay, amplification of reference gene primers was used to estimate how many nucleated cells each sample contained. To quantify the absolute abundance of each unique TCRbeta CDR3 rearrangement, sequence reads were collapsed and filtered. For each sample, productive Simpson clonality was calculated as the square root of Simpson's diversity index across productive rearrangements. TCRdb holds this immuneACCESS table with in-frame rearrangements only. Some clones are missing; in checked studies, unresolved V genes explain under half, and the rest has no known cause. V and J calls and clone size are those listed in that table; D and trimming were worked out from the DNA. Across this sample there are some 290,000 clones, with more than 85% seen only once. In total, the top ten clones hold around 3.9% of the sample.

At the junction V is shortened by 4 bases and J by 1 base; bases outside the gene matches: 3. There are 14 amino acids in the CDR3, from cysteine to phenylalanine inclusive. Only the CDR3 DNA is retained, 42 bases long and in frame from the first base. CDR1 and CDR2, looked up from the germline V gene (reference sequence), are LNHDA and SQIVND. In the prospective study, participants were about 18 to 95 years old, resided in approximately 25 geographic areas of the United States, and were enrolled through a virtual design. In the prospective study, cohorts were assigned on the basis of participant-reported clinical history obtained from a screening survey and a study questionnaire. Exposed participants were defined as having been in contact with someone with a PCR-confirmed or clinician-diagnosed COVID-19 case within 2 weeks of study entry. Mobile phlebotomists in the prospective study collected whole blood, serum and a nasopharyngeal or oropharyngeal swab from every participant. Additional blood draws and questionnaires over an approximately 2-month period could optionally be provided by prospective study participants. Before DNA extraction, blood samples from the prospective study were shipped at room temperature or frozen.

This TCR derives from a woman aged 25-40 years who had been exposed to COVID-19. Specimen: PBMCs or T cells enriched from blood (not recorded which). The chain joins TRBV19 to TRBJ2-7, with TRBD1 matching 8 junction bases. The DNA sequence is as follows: TGTGCCAGTAGTAGTGGACAGGGTTCCTACGAGCAGTACTTC. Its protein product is CASSSGQGSYEQYF.